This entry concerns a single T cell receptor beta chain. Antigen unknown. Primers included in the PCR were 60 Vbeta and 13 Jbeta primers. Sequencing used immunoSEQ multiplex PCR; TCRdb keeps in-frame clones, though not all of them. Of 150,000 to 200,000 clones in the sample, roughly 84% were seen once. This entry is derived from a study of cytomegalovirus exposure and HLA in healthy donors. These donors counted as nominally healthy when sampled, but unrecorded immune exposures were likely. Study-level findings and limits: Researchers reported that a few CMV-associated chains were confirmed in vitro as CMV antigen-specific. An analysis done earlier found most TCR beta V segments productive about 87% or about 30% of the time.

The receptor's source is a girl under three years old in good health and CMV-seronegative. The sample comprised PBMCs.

CDR3 residues: CASSTLDRRRGYTF. CDR3 coding DNA: TGTGCCAGCAGCACCTTGGACAGGAGGCGTGGCTACACCTTC. The chain is built from TRBV7-9 and TRBJ1-2; 7 positions agree with TRBD1. The CDR3 is made up of 14 amino acids. Germline assignment: CDR1 SEHNR and CDR2 FQNEAQ (reference sequence). V dropped 5 bases and J dropped 7; count of bases not matched to a gene: 10.